The rows below give T cell receptor beta chains drawn from one sample of a study of glioma-infiltrating T cells after dendritic cell vaccination. Clones were sequenced by immunoSEQ multiplex PCR, and TCRdb holds only the in-frame ones, with some missing. The sample includes about 92,000 clones, 85% to 90% of them seen just once. This sample comprised blood, obtained before dendritic cell vaccination. The receptors were gathered from a human donor with glioblastoma. The CDR3 runs from the conserved cysteine through the conserved F or W. Each record gives: clone size, V gene, D gene, J gene, CDR3 protein, CDR3 DNA. The D gene is left open where the match is weak. Not all rows give a size; the values are once, few, many and, for expanded clones, a class.

once	TRBV28	TRBD2	TRBJ2-1	CASSLERGSSYNEQFF	TGTGCCAGCAGTTTAGAGCGGGGCAGCTCCTACAATGAGCAGTTCTTC
NA	TRBV30	NA	TRBJ1-5	CAWSEWGGPQPQHF	TGTGCCTGGAGTGAGTGGGGGGGCCCTCAGCCCCAGCATTTT
NA	TRBV7-8	NA	TRBJ1-5	CASSKTGERNQPQHF	TGTGCCAGCAGCAAGACGGGGGAACGCAATCAGCCCCAGCATTTT
NA	TRBV9	TRBD1	TRBJ1-2	CASSGGQNSNYGYTF	TGTGCCAGCAGCGGGGGACAGAACTCTAACTATGGCTACACCTTC
NA	TRBV7-2	NA	TRBJ2-7	CASSFSRAYEQYF	TGTGCCAGCAGCTTTTCCAGGGCCTACGAGCAGTACTTC
NA	TRBV9	TRBD2	TRBJ2-1	CASSTSGGALNEQFF	TGTGCCAGCAGCACCAGCGGGGGGGCGCTCAATGAGCAGTTCTTC
NA	TRBV5-1	TRBD1	TRBJ1-5	CASSLQGVDNQPQHF	TGCGCCAGCAGCTTACAGGGGGTTGACAATCAGCCCCAGCATTTT
once	TRBV6-5	TRBD1	TRBJ2-7	CASSYSGGESVEQYF	TGTGCCAGCAGTTACTCAGGGGGCGAGTCGGTCGAGCAGTACTTC
NA	TRBV6-6	NA	TRBJ1-1	CATRRGVDMNTEAFF	TGTGCCACCCGACGGGGGGTGGACATGAACACTGAAGCTTTCTTT
NA	TRBV5-1	NA	TRBJ1-2	CASSLRQGYDYGYTF	TGCGCCAGCAGCTTGCGTCAGGGGTACGACTATGGCTACACCTTC
few	TRBV4-3	NA	TRBJ2-1	CASSSLGGALDEQFF	TGCGCCAGCAGCTCTCTGGGCGGGGCCCTGGATGAGCAGTTCTTC
few	TRBV7-2	NA	TRBJ1-2	CASSLVLEYGYTF	TGTGCCAGCAGCTTAGTGTTAGAATATGGCTACACCTTC
once	TRBV6-4	TRBD1	TRBJ1-2	CASSDAGTGGVFGYTF	TGTGCCAGCAGTGACGCGGGGACAGGGGGCGTCTTTGGCTACACCTTC
once	TRBV6-5	TRBD1	TRBJ1-1	CASSYLGARGRTEAFF	TGTGCCAGCAGTTACTTAGGGGCCAGGGGGCGGACTGAAGCTTTCTTT
NA	TRBV5-8	TRBD1	TRBJ1-4	CASSLLQGEKLFF	TGTGCCAGCAGCTTGTTACAGGGGGAAAAACTGTTTTTT
NA	TRBV9	TRBD1	TRBJ2-1	CASSVQDRGLNEQFF	TGTGCCAGCAGCGTCCAGGACAGGGGGCTCAATGAGCAGTTCTTC
NA	TRBV30	NA	TRBJ1-2	CAWSRDTNYGYTF	TGTGCCTGGAGTCGGGACACAAACTATGGCTACACCTTC
few	TRBV5-1	TRBD2	TRBJ2-7	CASSLAGERESYEQYF	TGCGCCAGCAGCTTGGCCGGGGAGCGGGAATCCTACGAGCAGTACTTC
NA	TRBV5-4	NA	TRBJ2-6	CASSPTGRNSGANVLTF	TGTGCCAGCAGCCCGACAGGCAGAAACTCTGGGGCCAACGTCCTGACTTTC